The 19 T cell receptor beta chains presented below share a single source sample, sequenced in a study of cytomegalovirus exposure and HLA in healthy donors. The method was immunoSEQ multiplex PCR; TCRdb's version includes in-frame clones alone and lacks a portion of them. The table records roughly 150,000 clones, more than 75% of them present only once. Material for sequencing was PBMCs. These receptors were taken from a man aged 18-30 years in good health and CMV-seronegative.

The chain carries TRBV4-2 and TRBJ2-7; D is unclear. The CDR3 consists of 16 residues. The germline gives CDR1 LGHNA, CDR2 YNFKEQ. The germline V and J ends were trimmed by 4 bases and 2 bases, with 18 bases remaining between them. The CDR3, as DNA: TGTGCCAGCAGCCCCCCCCGGCGGCAGCAAGCCTACGAGCAGTACTTC. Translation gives CASSPPRRQQAYEQYF.

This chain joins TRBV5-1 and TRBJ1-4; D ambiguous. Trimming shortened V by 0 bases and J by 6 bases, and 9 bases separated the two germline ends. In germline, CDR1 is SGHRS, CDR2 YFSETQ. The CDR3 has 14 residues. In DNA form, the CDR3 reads TGCGCCAGCAGCTTGGGGGCAGAACATGAAAAACTGTTTTTT. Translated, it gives CASSLGAEHEKLFF. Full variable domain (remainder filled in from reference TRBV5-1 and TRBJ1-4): KAGVTQTPRYLIKTRGQQVTLSCSPISGHRSVSWYQQTPGQGLQFLFEYFSETQRNKGNFPGRFSGRQFSNSRSEMNVSTLELGDSALYLCASSLGAEHEKLFFGSGTQLSVL.

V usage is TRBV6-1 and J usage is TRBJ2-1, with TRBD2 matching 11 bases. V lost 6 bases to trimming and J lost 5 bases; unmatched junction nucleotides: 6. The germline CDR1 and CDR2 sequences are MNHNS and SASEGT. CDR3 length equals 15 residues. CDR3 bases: TGTGCCAGCAGGACACTAGCGGGAGTCCACAATGAGCAGTTCTTC. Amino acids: CASRTLAGVHNEQFF.

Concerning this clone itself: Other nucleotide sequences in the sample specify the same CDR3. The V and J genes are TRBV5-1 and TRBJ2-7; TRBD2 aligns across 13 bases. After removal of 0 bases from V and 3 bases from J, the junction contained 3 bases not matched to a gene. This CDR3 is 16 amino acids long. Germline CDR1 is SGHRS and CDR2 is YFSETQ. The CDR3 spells CASSLGGTSGDYEQYF. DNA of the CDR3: TGCGCCAGCAGCTTGGGGGGGACTAGCGGGGACTACGAGCAGTACTTC.

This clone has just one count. CDR3 in amino acids: CASSLAGTGNTEAFF. The CDR3 nucleotides read TGTGCCAGCAGCTTAGCCGGGACAGGGAACACTGAAGCTTTCTTT. The chain recombines TRBV7-2 with TRBJ1-1; TRBD1 matches 8 bases. With V trimmed by 0 bases and J by 1 base, 1 base remained unmatched. CDR1 and CDR2 (germline): SGHTA, FQGNSA. This CDR3 region has 15 residues.

CDR3 sequence reads: CASSLDRAYGYTF. CDR3 nucleotide sequence: TGTGCCAGCAGCTTAGACAGAGCCTATGGCTACACCTTC. The V and J genes are TRBV7-8 and TRBJ1-2, with unresolved D. Per the germline V gene, CDR1 is SGHVS and CDR2 is FQNEAQ. V was shortened by 1 base and J by 4 bases, with 7 bases between the two germline ends. The CDR3 has 13 residues.

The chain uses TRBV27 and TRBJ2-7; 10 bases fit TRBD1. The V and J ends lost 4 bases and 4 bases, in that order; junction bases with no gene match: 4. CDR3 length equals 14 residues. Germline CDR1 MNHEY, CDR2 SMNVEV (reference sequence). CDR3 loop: CASSWGQGFYEQYF. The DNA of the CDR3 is TGTGCCAGCAGTTGGGGACAGGGGTTTTACGAGCAGTACTTC.

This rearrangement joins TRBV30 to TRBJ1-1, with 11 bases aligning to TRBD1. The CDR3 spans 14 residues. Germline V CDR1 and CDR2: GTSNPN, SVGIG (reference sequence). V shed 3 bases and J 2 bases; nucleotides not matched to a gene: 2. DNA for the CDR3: TGTGCCTGGAGGGACAGGGGGCCCAACACTGAAGCTTTCTTT. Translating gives CAWRDRGPNTEAFF. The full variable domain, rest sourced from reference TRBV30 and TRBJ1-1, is SQTIHQWPATLVQPVGSPLSLECTVEGTSNPNLYWYRQAAGRGLQLLFYSVGIGQISSEVPQNLSASRPQDRQFILSSKKLLLSDSGFYLCAWRDRGPNTEAFFGQGTRLTVV.

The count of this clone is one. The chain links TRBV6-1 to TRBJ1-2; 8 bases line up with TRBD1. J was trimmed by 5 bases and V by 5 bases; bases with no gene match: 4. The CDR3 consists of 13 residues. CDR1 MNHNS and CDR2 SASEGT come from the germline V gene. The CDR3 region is CASSTTGDYGYTF. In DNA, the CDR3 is TGTGCCAGCAGTACGACAGGGGATTATGGCTACACCTTC.

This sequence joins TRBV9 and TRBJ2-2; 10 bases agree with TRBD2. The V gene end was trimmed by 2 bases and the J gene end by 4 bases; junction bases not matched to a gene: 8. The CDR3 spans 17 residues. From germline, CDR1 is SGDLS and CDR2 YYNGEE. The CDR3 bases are TGTGCCAGCAGCGTTCCTAGCGGGAGTGTGGGCACCGGGGAGCTGTTTTTT. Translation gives CASSVPSGSVGTGELFF.

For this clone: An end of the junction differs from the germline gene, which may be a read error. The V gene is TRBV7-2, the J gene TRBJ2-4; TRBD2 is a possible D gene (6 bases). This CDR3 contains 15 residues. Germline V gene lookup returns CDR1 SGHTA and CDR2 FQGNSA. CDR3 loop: CASSLATTKGNIQYF. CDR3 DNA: TGTGCCAGCAGCCTAGCGACTACAAAGGGAAACATTCAGTACTTC.

In DNA, the CDR3 is TGTGCCAACCTACTAGCGGGGACTAACAATGAGCAGTTCTTC. Translating gives CANLLAGTNNEQFF. The chain couples TRBV2 to TRBJ2-1; TRBD2 agrees at 10 bases. The length of the CDR3 is 14 residues. J lost 5 bases, V lost 10 bases, and 8 bases had no gene match. Germline V CDR1 and CDR2: SNHLY, FYNNEI.

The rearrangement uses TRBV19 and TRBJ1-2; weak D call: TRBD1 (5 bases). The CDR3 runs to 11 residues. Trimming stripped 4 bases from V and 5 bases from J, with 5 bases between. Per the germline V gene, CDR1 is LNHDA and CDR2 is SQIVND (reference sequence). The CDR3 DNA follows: TGTGCCAGTAGTACAGGGTATGGCTACACCTTC. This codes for CASSTGYGYTF.

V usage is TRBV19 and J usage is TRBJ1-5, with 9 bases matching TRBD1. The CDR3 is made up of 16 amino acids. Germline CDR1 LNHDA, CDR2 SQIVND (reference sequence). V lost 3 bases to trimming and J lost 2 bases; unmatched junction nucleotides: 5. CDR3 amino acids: CASSIGQGIGNQPQHF. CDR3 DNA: TGTGCCAGTAGTATTGGACAGGGGATAGGCAATCAGCCCCAGCATTTT.

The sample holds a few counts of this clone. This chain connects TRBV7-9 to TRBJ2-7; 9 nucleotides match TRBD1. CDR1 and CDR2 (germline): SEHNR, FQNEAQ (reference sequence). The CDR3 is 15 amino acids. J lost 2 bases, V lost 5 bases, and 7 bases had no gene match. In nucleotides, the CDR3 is TGTGCCAGCAGCCAGGGACAGGGAGCGCCCTACGAGCAGTACGTC. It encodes CASSQGQGAPYEQYV.

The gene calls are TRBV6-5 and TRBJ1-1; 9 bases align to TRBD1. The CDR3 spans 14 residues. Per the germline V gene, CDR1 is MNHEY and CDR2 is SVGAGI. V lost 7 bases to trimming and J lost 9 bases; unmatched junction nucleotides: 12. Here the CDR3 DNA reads TGTGCCAGCACTCTCGGACAGGGGTACAGTAAAGCTTTCTTT. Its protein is CASTLGQGYSKAFF.

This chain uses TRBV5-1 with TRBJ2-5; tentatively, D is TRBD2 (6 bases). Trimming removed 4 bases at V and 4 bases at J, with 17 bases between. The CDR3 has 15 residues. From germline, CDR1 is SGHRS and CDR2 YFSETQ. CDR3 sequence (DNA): TGCGCCAGCAGCCACGAGCTAGCGTACGTAGAGACCCAGTACTTC. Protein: CASSHELAYVETQYF.

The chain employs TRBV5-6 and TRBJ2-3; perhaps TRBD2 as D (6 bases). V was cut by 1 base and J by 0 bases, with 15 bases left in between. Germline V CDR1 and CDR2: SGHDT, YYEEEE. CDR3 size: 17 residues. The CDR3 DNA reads TGTGCCAGCAGCTTGTCGGCGGGATGGGGTAGCACAGATACGCAGTATTTT. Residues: CASSLSAGWGSTDTQYF. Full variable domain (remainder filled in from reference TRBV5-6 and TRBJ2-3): DAGVTQSPTHLIKTRGQQVTLRCSPKSGHDTVSWYQQALGQGPQFIFQYYEEEERQRGNFPDRFSGHQFPNYSSELNVNALLLGDSALYLCASSLSAGWGSTDTQYFGPGTRLTVL.

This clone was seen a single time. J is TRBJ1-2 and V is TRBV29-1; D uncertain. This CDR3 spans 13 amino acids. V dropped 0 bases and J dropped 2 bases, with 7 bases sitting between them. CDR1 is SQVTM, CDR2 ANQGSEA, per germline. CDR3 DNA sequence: TGCAGCGTTGAAGACACAGCCAACTATGGCTACACCTTC. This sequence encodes CSVEDTANYGYTF.